The next 5 T cell receptor beta chains were all read from a single sample in a study of cytomegalovirus exposure and HLA in healthy donors. In the PCR, 60 Vbeta and 13 Jbeta primers were used. The repertoire was sequenced with immunoSEQ multiplex PCR; TCRdb's copy has only in-frame clones and lacks some. The sample yields around 85,000 clones, about three quarters seen once. The sample taken for sequencing was PBMCs. Receptors originate from a male donor in good health and CMV-seronegative.

This clone was counted between two and nine times. J is TRBJ1-2 and V is TRBV30, with TRBD1 matching over 8 bases. Germline values: CDR1 GTSNPN, CDR2 SVGIG (reference sequence). The CDR3 consists of 13 residues. The V and J ends lost 3 bases and 3 bases, in that order; junction bases with no gene match: 3. The CDR3, as DNA: TGTGCCTGGAGACAGACAGGGGACTATGGCTACACCTTC. Translating it yields CAWRQTGDYGYTF.

This clone was observed a single time. Other DNA sequences in the sample encode the same CDR3. V is TRBV7-3 and J is TRBJ2-1; 13 nucleotides align to TRBD2. Per the germline V gene, CDR1 is SGHTA and CDR2 is FQGTGA. The CDR3 covers 15 residues. The V segment lost 3 bases and the J segment 7 bases; nucleotides outside the gene matches: 3. CDR3 DNA sequence: TGTGCCAGCAGCTTCGGACTAGCGGGAGTGAATGAGCAGTTCTTC. Translation gives CASSFGLAGVNEQFF.

This CDR3 reads CASSLDLDINTEAFF. In DNA, the CDR3 is TGCGCCAGCAGCTTGGATCTGGACATAAACACTGAAGCTTTCTTT. This chain joins TRBV5-1 and TRBJ1-1, with D possibly TRBD1 on 5 matching bases. V dropped 0 bases and J dropped 2 bases, with 11 bases sitting between them. This CDR3 has 15 amino acids. Germline assignment: CDR1 SGHRS and CDR2 YFSETQ.

This clone was detected a few times. The rearrangement joins TRBV5-1 to TRBJ1-5, with a weak D call TRBD1 (6 bases). The CDR3 runs 14 residues. Germline CDR1 and CDR2: SGHRS and YFSETQ. Trimming took 0 bases from V and 5 from J, leaving 9 bases between them. The CDR3 region has the DNA TGCGCCAGCAGCTTGGACGGGGGGCATCAGCCCCAGCATTTT. It encodes CASSLDGGHQPQHF. The full variable domain, its missing parts supplied by reference TRBV5-1 and TRBJ1-5, is KAGVTQTPRYLIKTRGQQVTLSCSPISGHRSVSWYQQTPGQGLQFLFEYFSETQRNKGNFPGRFSGRQFSNSRSEMNVSTLELGDSALYLCASSLDGGHQPQHFGDGTRLSIL.

J is TRBJ1-2 and V is TRBV9; D perhaps matches TRBD1 (6 bases). Germline-derived CDR1 and CDR2 are SGDLS and YYNGEE. Trimming removed 2 bases at V and 8 bases at J, with 13 bases between. The CDR3 covers 13 residues. The chain's CDR3 is CASSVTLGQGYTF. The CDR3 region has the DNA TGTGCCAGCAGCGTGACGCTCGGACAGGGCTACACCTTC.